This T cell receptor beta chain is from a study of blood T cell repertoires in COVID-19. Overall study: T cells, B-cell-depleted T cells, or PBMCs supplied cDNA or gDNA.

In the original processing: Estimation of nucleated cell counts relied on the amplification of reference gene primers. Sequencing was performed with immunoSEQ multiplex PCR; in TCRdb, only in-frame clones are kept and a portion is missing. The DNA was the basis for D and trimming; V, J and clone size are from that table. The sample consists of some 180,000 clones, 75% to 80% of them appearing once. This CDR3 comprises 11 residues. The V segment lost 7 bases and the J segment 14 bases; nucleotides outside the gene matches: 9. In germline, CDR1 is LNHDA, CDR2 SQIVND (reference sequence). The source material was peripheral blood. The receptor comes from a woman aged 50 to 60 with active or convalescent COVID-19. The J gene is TRBJ1-2, the V gene TRBV19, with 8 nucleotides matching TRBD1. The CDR3 here is CASTHGTGPTF. The CDR3 nucleotides read TGTGCCAGTACTCACGGGACAGGTCCTACCTTC.